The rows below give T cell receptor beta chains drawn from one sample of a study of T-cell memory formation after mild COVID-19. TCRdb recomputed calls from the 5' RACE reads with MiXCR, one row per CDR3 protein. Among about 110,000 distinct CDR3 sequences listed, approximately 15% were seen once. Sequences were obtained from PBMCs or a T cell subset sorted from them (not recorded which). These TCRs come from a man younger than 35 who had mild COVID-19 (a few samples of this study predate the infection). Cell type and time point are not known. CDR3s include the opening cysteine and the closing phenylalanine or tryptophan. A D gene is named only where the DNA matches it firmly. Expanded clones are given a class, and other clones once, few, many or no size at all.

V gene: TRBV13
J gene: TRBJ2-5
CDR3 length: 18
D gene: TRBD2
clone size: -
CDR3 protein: CASTAGTSGESPQETQYF
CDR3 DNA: TGTGCCAGCACAGCCGGGACTAGCGGGGAGAGCCCCCAAGAGACCCAGTACTTC

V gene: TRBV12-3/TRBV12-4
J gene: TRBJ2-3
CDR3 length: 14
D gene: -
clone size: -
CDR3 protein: CASSLDDPWNTQYF
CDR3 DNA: TGTGCCAGCAGTTTAGATGACCCCTGGAATACGCAGTATTTT

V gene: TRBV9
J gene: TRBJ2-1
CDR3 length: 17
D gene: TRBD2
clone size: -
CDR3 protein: CASSPWGAGGTYNEQFF
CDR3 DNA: TGTGCCAGCAGCCCCTGGGGGGCGGGGGGGACCTACAATGAGCAGTTCTTC

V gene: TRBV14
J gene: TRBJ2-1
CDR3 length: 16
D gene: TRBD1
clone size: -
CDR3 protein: CASSQDHGTAYNEQFF
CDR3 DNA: TGTGCCAGCAGCCAAGATCACGGGACAGCCTACAATGAGCAGTTCTTC

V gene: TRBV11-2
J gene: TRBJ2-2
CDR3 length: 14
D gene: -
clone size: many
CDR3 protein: CASSLTLANGELFF
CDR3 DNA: TGTGCCAGCAGCTTAACCCTAGCGAACGGGGAGCTGTTTTTT

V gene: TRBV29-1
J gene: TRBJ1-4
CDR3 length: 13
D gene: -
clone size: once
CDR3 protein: CSVNRVDNEKLFF
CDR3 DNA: TGCAGCGTCAACAGGGTGGATAATGAAAAACTGTTTTTT

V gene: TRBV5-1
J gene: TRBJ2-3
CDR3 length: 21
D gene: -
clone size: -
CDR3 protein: CASSPRTAHYPTDVGTDTQYF
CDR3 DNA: TGCGCCAGCAGCCCCCGGACGGCCCACTACCCCACGGATGTAGGCACAGATACGCAGTATTTT

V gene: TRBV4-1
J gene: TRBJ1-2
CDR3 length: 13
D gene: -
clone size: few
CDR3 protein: CASSPGEGYGYTF
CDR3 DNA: TGCGCCAGCAGCCCGGGGGAGGGCTATGGCTACACCTTC

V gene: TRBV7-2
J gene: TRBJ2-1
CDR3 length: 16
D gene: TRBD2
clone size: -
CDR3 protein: CASSLALAGAYNEQFF
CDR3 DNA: TGTGCCAGCAGCTTAGCACTAGCGGGAGCCTACAATGAGCAGTTCTTC

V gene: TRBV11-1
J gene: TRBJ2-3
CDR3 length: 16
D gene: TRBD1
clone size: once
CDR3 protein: CASSAQGQAGPDTQYF
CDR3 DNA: TGTGCCAGCAGCGCCCAGGGACAGGCAGGCCCAGATACGCAGTATTTT

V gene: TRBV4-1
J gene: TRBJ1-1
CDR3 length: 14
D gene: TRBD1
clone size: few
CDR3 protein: CASSRGTGDTEAFF
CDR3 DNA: TGCGCCAGCAGCCGAGGGACAGGGGACACTGAAGCTTTCTTT

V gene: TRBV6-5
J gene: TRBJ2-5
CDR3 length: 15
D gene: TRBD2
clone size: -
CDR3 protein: CASSYSGGVQETQYF
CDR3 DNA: TGTGCCAGCAGTTACAGCGGGGGGGTTCAAGAGACCCAGTACTTC